This T cell receptor beta chain was documented in a study of blood T cell repertoires in COVID-19 (dated by TCRdb to about 2020). With regard to the full study: Collaborator samples came from the United States, Italy and Spain and covered acute and convalescent phases of COVID-19. The prospective study material was composed of cDNA or gDNA derived from T cells, B-cell-depleted T cells, or PBMCs. Deeply sampled blood TCRbeta repertoires from subjects exposed to, actively infected with, or recovered from COVID-19 were included in the dataset. The repertoires were made available in a free public database intended to serve as a resource for research on the immune response to SARS-CoV-2. Samples came from the ongoing ImmuneRACE study (first 160 participants) plus 1,254 subjects from 6 global collaborators. The sample metadata nearly always contained a de-identified subject ID, COVID-19 status, age in years and sex. Where available, HLA class I and class II types were obtained from metadata supplied by the sample provider rather than from assay-based typing.

V is clipped by 2 bases and J by 0 bases, and the sequence between their germline boundaries is 5 bases long. For CDR1 and CDR2, the germline V gene lists SNHLY and FYNNEI. Its CDR3 holds 13 amino acids, cysteine through phenylalanine. Only the CDR3 DNA is retained, 39 bases long and in frame from the first base. This clone was seen a handful of times. What this receptor recognizes is not known. No base quality values were provided; no much bigger clone lies one nucleotide off. Each collaborating institution followed its own protocols to collect whole blood in K2EDTA tubes. Collaborator samples were shipped for TCRbeta analysis as frozen whole blood, isolated PBMCs, or DNA extracted from either sample type. TCRbeta CDR3 regions were amplified from genomic DNA by means of the immunoSEQ Assay, a bias-controlled multiplex PCR. The study's processing was this. Within the assay, amplification of reference gene primers was used to estimate how many nucleated cells each sample contained. To quantify the absolute abundance of each unique TCRbeta CDR3 rearrangement, sequence reads were collapsed and filtered. For each sample, productive Simpson clonality was calculated as the square root of Simpson's diversity index across productive rearrangements. The table was pulled from immuneACCESS by TCRdb, which kept in-frame rearrangements only. Such tables lose some clones; where checked, under half of the loss comes from unresolved V genes, and the rest has no known cause. The D gene and trimming were derived from the DNA, and the V and J assignments and clone size from that table. A total of over 150,000 clones appear in this sample, less than 85% of them only once. The biggest ten clones account for around 12% of the sample.

What the work shows at the level of the full study, not this receptor alone: Clinical and demographic metadata were provided uncurated, with the amount varying by source and participant.

Sequencing was carried out using peripheral blood. The chain joins TRBV2 to TRBJ2-7; no D segment can be confidently identified. This TCR derives from a woman aged 50 to 65 with acute or convalescent COVID-19. The CDR3 in this case is CASSENSSYEQYF. The sequence in DNA is TGTGCCAGCAGTGAAAACAGCTCCTACGAGCAGTACTTC.